The 32 T cell receptor beta chains presented below share a single source sample, sequenced in a study of graft-versus-host responses after intestinal transplantation. Assay: immunoSEQ multiplex PCR; the TCRdb copy retains only in-frame clones and omits some. The repertoire holds some 45,000 clones, with about 95% as singletons. Here the sequenced sample was PBMCs, taken more than 310 days after intestinal transplant. The origin of the receptors is a human patient who received an intestinal transplant, so some T cells may come from the graft donor.

The chain couples TRBV7-9 to TRBJ1-1; TRBD1 agrees at 8 bases. The CDR3 runs to 13 residues. Germline loops: CDR1 SEHNR, CDR2 FQNEAQ (reference sequence). After removal of 6 bases from V and 4 bases from J, the junction contained 4 bases not matched to a gene. CDR3 DNA sequence: TGTGCCAGCAGTATAACAGGGGGCACTGAAGCTTTCTTT. Translating gives CASSITGGTEAFF.

The genes are TRBV28 and TRBJ1-1, with D perhaps matching TRBD1 (6 bases). The V end was cut by 7 bases, the J end by 7 bases, with 10 bases between. The CDR3 is made up of 11 amino acids. The germline V gene has CDR1 MDHEN and CDR2 SYDVKM. Written as DNA, the CDR3 is TGTGCCAGCAAAATACAGGGTGAAGCTTTCTTT. Its protein is CASKIQGEAFF. The complete variable domain, with remaining parts taken from reference TRBV28 and TRBJ1-1, reads DVKVTQSSRYLVKRTGEKVFLECVQDMDHENMFWYRQDPGLGLRLIYFSYDVKMKEKGDIPEGYSVSREKKERFSLILESASTNQTSMYLCASKIQGEAFFGQGTRLTVV.

This clone was seen a single time. This chain joins TRBV6-5 and TRBJ2-1; 8 nucleotides agree with TRBD1. Germline CDR1 MNHEY, CDR2 SVGAGI. V lost 0 bases and J lost 3; bases outside the gene matches: 4. The CDR3 runs to 16 residues. CDR3 loop: CASSYSGDRHYNEQFF. The CDR3 nucleotides are TGTGCCAGCAGTTACTCAGGGGACAGGCACTACAATGAGCAGTTCTTC.

The rearrangement joins TRBV6-1 to TRBJ2-7; D perhaps matches TRBD1 (6 bases). Trimming took off 6 bases at V and 3 bases at J, with 18 bases between the two ends. The CDR3 sequence is 15 residues long. Germline V gene lookup returns CDR1 MNHNS and CDR2 SASEGT. The CDR3 here is CASRFQGLGNYEQYF. In DNA, the CDR3 is TGTGCCAGCAGGTTTCAGGGGCTGGGGAACTACGAGCAGTACTTC.

The genes are TRBV9 and TRBJ1-6, with 8 bases aligning to TRBD1. Trimming removed 4 bases from V and 8 bases from J; junction bases left unmatched: 8. The CDR3 consists of 15 residues. The germline gives CDR1 SGDLS, CDR2 YYNGEE. The CDR3 DNA is TGTGCCAGCAGCTCTTCAGGGGGCCTCGATTCACCCCTCCACTTT. Translation gives CASSSSGGLDSPLHF.

This clone was seen only a few times. V gene TRBV7-9 combines with J gene TRBJ1-3, with D tentatively TRBD1 (5 bases). Germline values: CDR1 SEHNR, CDR2 FQNEAQ (reference sequence). CDR3 length: 14 amino acids. V gave up 4 bases and J gave up 3 bases, with 10 bases separating them. Written as DNA, the CDR3 is TGTGCCAGCAGCTCGGCAGGGTTTGGAAACACCATATATTTT. It is translated as CASSSAGFGNTIYF.

The chain couples TRBV9 to TRBJ2-2, with D possibly TRBD1 on 5 matching bases. V was shortened by 6 bases and J by 5 bases, with 17 bases between the two germline ends. This CDR3 has 15 residues. Germline values: CDR1 SGDLS, CDR2 YYNGEE. CDR3 sequence (DNA): TGTGCCAGCACCCAAGGGCAGGGCCCGACCGGGGAGCTGTTTTTT. Translated: CASTQGQGPTGELFF.

The rearrangement uses TRBV30 and TRBJ1-5; 10 bases fit TRBD1. Germline V gives CDR1 GTSNPN, CDR2 SVGIG (reference sequence). The trim removed 5 bases at V and 2 bases at J, leaving 3 bases unmatched. The CDR3 spans 14 residues. DNA for the CDR3: TGTGCCTGGGCCGGGACAGGGGGCAATCAGCCCCAGCATTTT. Translating it yields CAWAGTGGNQPQHF.

The chain joins TRBV5-1 to TRBJ2-1, with a weak D call TRBD2 (7 bases). Germline-derived CDR1 and CDR2 are SGHRS and YFSETQ. This CDR3 is built from 17 residues. Trimming removed 6 bases from V and 1 base from J, with 20 bases in between. CDR3 bases: TGCGCCAGCATGAGCAGGAGGGGAGGGGGGTCCTACAATGAGCAGTTCTTC. It codes for CASMSRRGGGSYNEQFF.

The chain carries TRBV7-9 and TRBJ1-4; D ambiguous. The ends were cut back, 5 bases at V and 14 bases at J, with 12 bases in the middle. This CDR3 has 11 residues. The germline CDR1 and CDR2 sequences are SEHNR and FQNEAQ (reference sequence). The CDR3 protein is CASSPDLELFF. In nucleotides, the CDR3 is TGTGCCAGCAGCCCGGACCTCGAGCTGTTTTTT. The full variable domain, in which reference TRBV7-9 and TRBJ1-4 provide the parts outside the CDR3, is DTGVSQNPRHKITKRGQNVTFRCDPISEHNRLYWYRQTLGQGPEFLTYFQNEAQLEKSRLLSDRFSAERPKGSFSTLEIQRTEQGDSAMYLCASSPDLELFFGSGTQLSVL.

V usage is TRBV4-1 and J usage is TRBJ1-4; D not certain. Trimming cost V 0 bases and J 5 bases, with 10 bases left between them. CDR1 is MGHRA and CDR2 is YSYEKL in the germline V gene. The CDR3 length is 15 residues. The CDR3 loop reads CASSQDMGPNEKLFF. The CDR3 nucleotides read TGCGCCAGCAGCCAAGATATGGGCCCGAATGAAAAACTGTTTTTT.

The rearrangement links TRBV29-1 to TRBJ1-1, with a tentative D call TRBD1 (6 bases). V shed 7 bases and J shed 5 bases, with 17 bases lying between them. The CDR3 loop spans 13 amino acids. Germline lookup yields CDR1 SQVTM and CDR2 ANQGSEA. CDR3 amino acids: CSGGSQGITEAFF. The CDR3 nucleotides read TGCAGCGGTGGGAGCCAGGGGATTACTGAAGCTTTCTTT.

V usage is TRBV28 and J usage is TRBJ1-1; D ambiguous. In germline, CDR1 is MDHEN, CDR2 SYDVKM. The CDR3 runs 11 residues. V lost 2 bases and J lost 10, with 8 bases in between. CDR3 coding DNA: TGTGCCAGCAGTTTAACCGCCGGAGCTTTCTTT. Translated: CASSLTAGAFF.

This sequence joins TRBV9 and TRBJ2-3; possibly TRBD1 for D (6 bases). Trimming took 0 bases from V and 2 from J, leaving 10 bases between them. From germline, CDR1 is SGDLS and CDR2 YYNGEE. This CDR3 is built from 15 residues. DNA of the CDR3: TGTGCCAGCAGCGTAGAAGGGACACACACAGATACGCAGTATTTT. Protein: CASSVEGTHTDTQYF.

The chain joins TRBV4-2 to TRBJ1-3; TRBD1 might be the D (5 bases). The length of the CDR3 is 17 residues. Germline V gene sequence: CDR1 LGHNA, CDR2 YNFKEQ. V was clipped by 0 bases and J by 3 bases, with 15 bases between them. CDR3 region: CASSQDAGRNYGNTIYF. DNA for the CDR3: TGTGCCAGCAGCCAAGATGCGGGGCGGAATTATGGAAACACCATATATTTT.

The V gene is TRBV7-3, the J gene TRBJ1-3; D is undetermined. Germline V CDR1 and CDR2: SGHTA, FQGTGA. The CDR3 is made up of 16 amino acids. V shed 2 bases and J shed 0 bases, with 11 bases lying between them. Here the CDR3 reads CASSLWQVGSGNTIYF. The DNA of the CDR3 is TGTGCCAGCAGCTTATGGCAAGTAGGCTCTGGAAACACCATATATTTT.

The gene calls are TRBV6-6 and TRBJ1-5; D uncertain. Trimming left V 0 bases short and J 3 bases short, with 3 bases between. Germline CDR1 MNHNY, CDR2 SVGAGI (reference sequence). The CDR3 has 13 residues. The DNA for the CDR3 is TGTGCCAGCAGTTACTCTGACAATCAGCCCCAGCATTTT. Translation: CASSYSDNQPQHF.

This rearrangement joins TRBV9 to TRBJ2-1; 7 bases align to TRBD1. The V and J ends lost 0 bases and 6 bases, in that order; junction bases with no gene match: 6. The CDR3 sequence is 15 residues long. Per germline, CDR1 SGDLS and CDR2 YYNGEE. CDR3: CASSVEGDRANEQFF. The DNA for the CDR3 is TGTGCCAGCAGCGTAGAAGGAGACAGGGCCAATGAGCAGTTCTTC.

In this sample, this clone turned up once. This chain uses TRBV27 with TRBJ1-6, with D perhaps TRBD1 (5 bases). The germline V and J ends were trimmed by 2 bases and 5 bases, with 22 bases remaining between them. The germline CDR1 and CDR2 sequences are MNHEY and SMNVEV (reference sequence). The CDR3 is made up of 19 amino acids. CDR3 region: CASSLNAEGPKRNNSPLHF. CDR3 bases: TGTGCCAGCAGTTTAAACGCGGAGGGACCGAAACGAAATAATTCACCCCTCCACTTT.

The V call is TRBV7-3, the J call TRBJ2-5; D is possibly TRBD1 or TRBD2 (6 bases each). The CDR3 has 14 amino acids. Per the germline V gene, CDR1 is SGHTA and CDR2 is FQGTGA. The germline V and J ends were trimmed by 8 bases and 3 bases, with 16 bases remaining between them. As DNA, the CDR3 is TGTGCCAGCGGCCTAAACGGGGGCGAAGAGACCCAGTACTTC. This sequence encodes CASGLNGGEETQYF.

The rearrangement joins TRBV28 to TRBJ1-4; D remains ambiguous. The CDR3 has 13 amino acids. V was clipped by 5 bases and J by 6 bases, with 10 bases between them. Per the germline V gene, CDR1 is MDHEN and CDR2 is SYDVKM. The CDR3 region is CASSTEEDEKLFF. DNA of the CDR3: TGTGCCAGCAGTACCGAGGAGGATGAAAAACTGTTTTTT.

V and J are TRBV11-2 and TRBJ2-7; no firm D call. Germline lookup yields CDR1 SGHAT and CDR2 FQNNGV. Trimming removed 5 bases at V and 6 bases at J, with 17 bases between. The length of the CDR3 is 14 residues. CDR3 nucleotides: TGTGCCAGCAGCCAAAGACCGACCTCCGGCGAGCAGTACTTC. As protein: CASSQRPTSGEQYF. Looking up the rest from reference TRBV11-2 and TRBJ2-7 gives the full variable domain: EAGVAQSPRYKIIEKRQSVAFWCNPISGHATLYWYQQILGQGPKLLIQFQNNGVVDDSQLPKDRFSAERLKGVDSTLKIQPAKLEDSAVYLCASSQRPTSGEQYFGPGTRLTVT.

The V call is TRBV7-6, the J call TRBJ2-1, with D possibly being TRBD2 (5 bases). In germline, CDR1 is SGHVS, CDR2 FNYEAQ. The CDR3 runs to 12 residues. The ends were cut back, 0 bases at V and 8 bases at J, with 5 bases in the middle. Here the CDR3 reads CASSLAEDEQFF. The CDR3 region has the DNA TGTGCCAGCAGCTTAGCGGAGGATGAGCAGTTCTTC.

V is TRBV6-6 and J is TRBJ2-7; D not certain. V was trimmed by 8 bases and J by 0 bases, leaving 8 bases between them. Germline values: CDR1 MNHNY, CDR2 SVGAGI (reference sequence). This CDR3 is built from 12 residues. CDR3: CASGRNSYEQYF. CDR3 nucleotide sequence: TGTGCCAGCGGACGGAACTCCTACGAGCAGTACTTC.

This chain joins TRBV5-1 and TRBJ2-6; D remains ambiguous. CDR1 is SGHRS, CDR2 YFSETQ, per germline. There are 15 residues in the CDR3. V lost 0 bases and J 0 bases, leaving 4 bases between the germline ends. The CDR3 loop is CASSLVGSGANVLTF. The CDR3 bases are TGCGCCAGCAGCTTGGTCGGCTCTGGGGCCAACGTCCTGACTTTC.

The rearrangement links TRBV7-3 to TRBJ1-2; 8 bases align to TRBD1. V lost 5 bases to trimming and J lost 3 bases; unmatched junction nucleotides: 2. Germline V gives CDR1 SGHTA, CDR2 FQGTGA. The length of the CDR3 is 13 residues. CDR3 coding DNA: TGTGCCAGCAGCCCGGACAGGGACTATGGCTACACCTTC. Protein: CASSPDRDYGYTF.

CDR3 loop: CASSPRQVEEETQYF. In DNA form, the CDR3 reads TGTGCCAGCAGCCCCCGACAGGTCGAGGAAGAGACCCAGTACTTC. The chain employs TRBV7-9 and TRBJ2-5, with TRBD1 as a possible D gene (6 bases). The CDR3 sequence is 15 residues long. Germline loops: CDR1 SEHNR, CDR2 FQNEAQ (reference sequence). V lost 5 bases and J 3 bases, leaving 16 bases between the germline ends. Based on the CDR3 plus reference TRBV7-9 and TRBJ2-5, the full variable domain is DTGVSQNPRHKITKRGQNVTFRCDPISEHNRLYWYRQTLGQGPEFLTYFQNEAQLEKSRLLSDRFSAERPKGSFSTLEIQRTEQGDSAMYLCASSPRQVEEETQYFGPGTRLLVL.

The chain has TRBV7-2 and TRBJ2-1; a weak D match, TRBD1 (6 bases). V was cut by 1 base and J by 4 bases, with 17 bases left in between. The CDR3 spans 17 residues. Germline V gene lookup returns CDR1 SGHTA and CDR2 FQGNSA. Here the CDR3 DNA reads TGTGCCAGCAGCTTAGATCCTGGGGGCTTATTATACAATGAGCAGTTCTTC. Its translation: CASSLDPGGLLYNEQFF.

V and J are TRBV5-1 and TRBJ1-5; no definite D call. CDR1 is SGHRS, CDR2 YFSETQ, per germline. Trimming left V 0 bases short and J 4 bases short, with 8 bases between. This CDR3 is 14 amino acids long. CDR3 sequence (DNA): TGCGCCAGCAGCTTGGGAATAGGGAATCAGCCCCAGCATTTT. Its protein is CASSLGIGNQPQHF.

This chain uses TRBV18 with TRBJ2-1; 8 positions match TRBD2. Trimming at V came to 6 bases and at J to 9 bases, leaving 22 bases not matched to a gene. The CDR3 covers 18 residues. Germline values: CDR1 KGHSH, CDR2 LQKENI. CDR3 sequence: CASSPTDSLAGGRFEQFF. CDR3 nucleotide sequence: TGTGCCAGCTCTCCCACCGACTCCCTGGCGGGGGGTCGTTTTGAGCAGTTCTTC.

This clone has just one count. The gene calls are TRBV10-2 and TRBJ2-7; no reliable D call. The V end was cut by 1 base, the J end by 3 bases, with 10 bases between. CDR3 length: 14 residues. Per germline, CDR1 WSHSY and CDR2 SAAADI. The CDR3 region is CASSEFLLYYEQYF. In nucleotides, the CDR3 is TGCGCCAGCAGTGAGTTTCTCCTATACTACGAGCAGTACTTC.

The chain uses TRBV19 and TRBJ2-7; TRBD1 agrees at 7 bases. The CDR3 covers 14 residues. With 5 bases clipped from V and 5 bases from J, the junction kept 9 bases outside the gene matches. Germline V lookup: CDR1 LNHDA, CDR2 SQIVND (reference sequence). The DNA for the CDR3 is TGTGCCAGTAGTCCGGGACAGCCCCTAAACGAGCAGTACTTC. The encoded protein is CASSPGQPLNEQYF. Drawing the rest from reference TRBV19 and TRBJ2-7, the complete variable domain is DGGITQSPKYLFRKEGQNVTLSCEQNLNHDAMYWYRQDPGQGLRLIYYSQIVNDFQKGDIAEGYSVSREKKESFPLTVTSAQKNPTAFYLCASSPGQPLNEQYFGPGTRLTVT.